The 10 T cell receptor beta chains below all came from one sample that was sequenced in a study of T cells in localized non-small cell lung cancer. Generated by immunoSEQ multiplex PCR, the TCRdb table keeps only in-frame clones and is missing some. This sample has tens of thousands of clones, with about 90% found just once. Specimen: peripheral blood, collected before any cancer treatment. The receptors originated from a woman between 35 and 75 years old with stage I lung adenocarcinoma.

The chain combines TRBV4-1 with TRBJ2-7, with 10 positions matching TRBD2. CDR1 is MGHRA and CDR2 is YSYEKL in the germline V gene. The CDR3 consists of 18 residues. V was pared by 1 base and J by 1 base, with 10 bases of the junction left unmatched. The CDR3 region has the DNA TGCGCCAGCAGCCAAGGTGCCGCCGGGACTAGCGCTTCCTACGAGCAGTACTTC. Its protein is CASSQGAAGTSASYEQYF.

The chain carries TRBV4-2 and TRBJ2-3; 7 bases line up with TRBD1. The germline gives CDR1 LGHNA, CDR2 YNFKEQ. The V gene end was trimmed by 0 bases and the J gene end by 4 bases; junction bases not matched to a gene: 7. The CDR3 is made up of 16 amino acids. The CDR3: CASSQDLNRGADTQYF. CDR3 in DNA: TGTGCCAGCAGCCAAGATCTAAACAGGGGAGCAGATACGCAGTATTTT.

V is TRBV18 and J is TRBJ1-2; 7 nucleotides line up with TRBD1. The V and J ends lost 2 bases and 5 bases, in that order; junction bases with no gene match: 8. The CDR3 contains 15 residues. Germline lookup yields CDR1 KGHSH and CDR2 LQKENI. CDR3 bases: TGTGCCAGCTCACCAACAGGGGACGCACTGTATGGCTACACCTTC. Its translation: CASSPTGDALYGYTF.

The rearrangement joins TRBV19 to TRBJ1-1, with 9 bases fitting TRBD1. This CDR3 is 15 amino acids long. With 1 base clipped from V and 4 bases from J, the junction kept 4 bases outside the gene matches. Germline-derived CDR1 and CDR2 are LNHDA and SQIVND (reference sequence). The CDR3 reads CASSIGQGVVTEAFF. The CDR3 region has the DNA TGTGCCAGTAGTATAGGACAGGGGGTCGTCACTGAAGCTTTCTTT.

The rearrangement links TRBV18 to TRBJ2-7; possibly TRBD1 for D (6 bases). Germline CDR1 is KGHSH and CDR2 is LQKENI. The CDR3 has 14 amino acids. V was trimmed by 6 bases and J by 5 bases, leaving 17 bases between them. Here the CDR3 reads CASSTQGLQNEQYF. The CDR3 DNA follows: TGTGCCAGCTCCACACAGGGCCTCCAGAACGAGCAGTACTTC.

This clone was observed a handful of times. The CDR3 region is CSVRQDHTDTQYF. In nucleotides, the CDR3 is TGCAGCGTTAGGCAGGACCACACAGATACGCAGTATTTT. The gene calls are TRBV29-1 and TRBJ2-3; D not resolved. The CDR3 covers 13 residues. With 5 bases removed from V and 2 bases from J, the gap between germline ends came to 11 bases. Germline lookup yields CDR1 SQVTM and CDR2 ANQGSEA.

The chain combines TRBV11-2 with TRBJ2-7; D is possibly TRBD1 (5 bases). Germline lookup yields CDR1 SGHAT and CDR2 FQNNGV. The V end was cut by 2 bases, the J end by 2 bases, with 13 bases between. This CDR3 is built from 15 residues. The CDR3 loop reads CASSLLPQDAYEQYF. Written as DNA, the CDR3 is TGTGCCAGCAGCTTACTCCCACAGGACGCCTACGAGCAGTACTTC.

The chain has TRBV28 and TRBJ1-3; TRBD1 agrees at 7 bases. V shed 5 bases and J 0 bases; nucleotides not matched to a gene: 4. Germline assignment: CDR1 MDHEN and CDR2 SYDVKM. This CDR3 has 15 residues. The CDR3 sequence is CASSPGTASGNTIYF. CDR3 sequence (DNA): TGTGCCAGCAGTCCGGGGACAGCCTCTGGAAACACCATATATTTT.

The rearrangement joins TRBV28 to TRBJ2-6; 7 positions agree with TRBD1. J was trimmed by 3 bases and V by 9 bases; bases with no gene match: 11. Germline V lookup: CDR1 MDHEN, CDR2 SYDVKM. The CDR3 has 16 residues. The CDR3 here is CASTRDSYGGANVLTF. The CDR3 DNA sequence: TGTGCCAGTACCCGGGACAGTTATGGTGGGGCCAACGTCCTGACTTTC.

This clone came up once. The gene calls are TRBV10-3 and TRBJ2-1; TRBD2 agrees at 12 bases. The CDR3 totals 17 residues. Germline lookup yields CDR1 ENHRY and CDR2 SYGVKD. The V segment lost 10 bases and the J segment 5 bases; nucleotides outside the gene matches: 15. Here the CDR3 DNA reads TGTGCCACCAGACTAGCGGGAGAATTTGTGGGGGACAATGAGCAGTTCTTC. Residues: CATRLAGEFVGDNEQFF.